These 25 T cell receptor beta chains share one sample of origin, sequenced in a study of cytomegalovirus exposure and HLA in healthy donors. Primers included in the PCR were 60 Vbeta and 13 Jbeta primers. Produced via immunoSEQ multiplex PCR; TCRdb's table is partial and in-frame only. The sample lists about 130,000 clones; 60% to 85% were seen once. The sample consisted of PBMCs. All receptors come from a woman aged 40 to 50 in good health and CMV-seronegative.

The table lists this clone with a count of one. The genes are TRBV19 and TRBJ2-5, with D possibly TRBD2 on 6 matching bases. Germline values: CDR1 LNHDA, CDR2 SQIVND (reference sequence). Trimming pared 4 bases from V and 7 bases from J, leaving 16 bases between. There are 14 residues in the CDR3. In DNA form, the CDR3 reads TGTGCCAGTAGTAAGGAGGGGTGGGTATCGACCCAGTACTTC. Its protein product is CASSKEGWVSTQYF.

The chain couples TRBV5-4 to TRBJ2-1, with 10 bases lining up with TRBD2. Germline V gene lookup returns CDR1 SGHNT and CDR2 YYREEE (reference sequence). The CDR3 is made up of 16 amino acids. J was trimmed by 8 bases and V by 2 bases; bases with no gene match: 10. The CDR3 here is CASSFDLAGAGHEQFF. CDR3 DNA sequence: TGTGCCAGCAGCTTTGATCTAGCGGGGGCCGGGCATGAGCAGTTCTTC.

This chain connects TRBV18 to TRBJ2-1; no definite D call. The CDR3 extends over 14 amino acids. Per the germline V gene, CDR1 is KGHSH and CDR2 is LQKENI. V lost 6 bases and J lost 7, with 16 bases in between. The CDR3 sequence: CASSHGGSKNEQFF. The CDR3 DNA follows: TGTGCCAGCTCTCACGGCGGCTCTAAAAATGAGCAGTTCTTC.

The V call is TRBV11-2, the J call TRBJ1-2, with TRBD1 matching 9 bases. Losses at the gene ends were 4 bases for V and 5 bases for J; bases not matched to a gene: 17. Germline CDR1 and CDR2: SGHAT and FQNNGV. This CDR3 contains 18 residues. Written as DNA, the CDR3 is TGTGCCAGCAGCTCCTCGCCTCGGGCGGGGACAGGGAAGTATGGCTACACCTTC. Protein product: CASSSSPRAGTGKYGYTF.

The DNA of the CDR3 is TGTGCCAGCATTCTTAGCGACACCGGGGAGCTGTTTTTT. Translating it yields CASILSDTGELFF. V is TRBV6-5 and J is TRBJ2-2; perhaps TRBD2 as D (5 bases). V dropped 7 bases and J dropped 3 bases, with 9 bases sitting between them. CDR3 size: 13 residues. CDR1 MNHEY and CDR2 SVGAGI come from the germline V gene.

This chain connects TRBV7-2 to TRBJ2-1; 10 bases are a match to TRBD1. V dropped 5 bases and J dropped 5; count of bases not matched to a gene: 3. This CDR3 is built from 14 residues. Germline lookup yields CDR1 SGHTA and CDR2 FQGNSA. The CDR3 nucleotides read TGTGCCAGCAGCCGGGACAGGGGTAACAATGAGCAGTTCTTC. This encodes CASSRDRGNNEQFF.

This chain joins TRBV5-1 and TRBJ1-2, with 7 positions matching TRBD1. V dropped 2 bases and J dropped 4; count of bases not matched to a gene: 8. The CDR3 runs 15 residues. Germline-derived CDR1 and CDR2 are SGHRS and YFSETQ. CDR3 in amino acids: CASSLNPTGPYGYTF. The CDR3 DNA reads as TGCGCCAGCAGCTTAAATCCGACAGGGCCCTATGGCTACACCTTC.

CDR3 DNA: TGTGCCAGCAGTGATGGGCGGGGCTCTGGAAACACCATATATTTT. This gives the protein CASSDGRGSGNTIYF. The chain has TRBV6-1 and TRBJ1-3; D gene unclear. CDR1 is MNHNS and CDR2 is SASEGT in the germline V gene. The CDR3 has 15 residues. V was trimmed by 3 bases and J by 0 bases, leaving 9 bases between them.

V usage is TRBV4-2 and J usage is TRBJ2-2; weak D call: TRBD2 (6 bases). The V gene lost 1 base and the J gene lost 1 base, with 19 bases spanning the gap. From germline, CDR1 is LGHNA and CDR2 YNFKEQ. The CDR3 consists of 19 residues. In nucleotides, the CDR3 is TGTGCCAGCAGCCAAGGAGGGAGGCCGGGACTCCTGAACACCGGGGAGCTGTTTTTT. The encoded protein is CASSQGGRPGLLNTGELFF.

V usage is TRBV7-2 and J usage is TRBJ1-2, with 7 nucleotides matching TRBD1. There are 14 residues in the CDR3. V shed 5 bases and J 7 bases; nucleotides not matched to a gene: 10. CDR1 is SGHTA, CDR2 FQGNSA, per germline. The CDR3 loop is CASSTRQGSIGYTF. The CDR3 nucleotides are TGTGCCAGCAGCACTAGACAGGGATCGATTGGCTACACCTTC.

This chain connects TRBV15 to TRBJ2-1; 11 bases map to TRBD2. The CDR3 is made up of 14 amino acids. In germline, CDR1 is LNHNV, CDR2 YYDKDF (reference sequence). With 1 base clipped from V and 15 bases from J, the junction kept 8 bases outside the gene matches. As DNA, the CDR3 is TGTGCCACCAGCAGAGGGGAGGGACTAGCGGTGGGGTTCTTC. The encoded protein is CATSRGEGLAVGFF.

J is TRBJ2-2 and V is TRBV7-3, with a tentative D call TRBD2 (5 bases). Germline V gene data show CDR1 as SGHTA and CDR2 as FQGTGA. CDR3 size: 12 residues. Trimming pared 7 bases from V and 6 bases from J, leaving 9 bases between. The CDR3 sequence is CASNLAPGELFF. CDR3 coding DNA: TGTGCCAGCAACCTAGCCCCCGGGGAGCTGTTTTTT.

This clone has just one count. The V gene is TRBV5-1, the J gene TRBJ2-5, with 8 bases that match TRBD1. The germline CDR1 and CDR2 sequences are SGHRS and YFSETQ. The J segment lost 5 bases and the V segment lost 4 bases, leaving 7 bases of the junction unmatched. The CDR3 is 14 amino acids. This CDR3 reads CASSVAGGAETQYF. CDR3 sequence (DNA): TGCGCCAGCAGCGTTGCAGGGGGCGCGGAGACCCAGTACTTC.

This chain joins TRBV2 and TRBJ2-5; 10 nucleotides match TRBD1. V trimming: 4 bases; J trimming: 5 bases; junction bases outside the gene matches: 10. CDR1 SNHLY and CDR2 FYNNEI come from the germline V gene. This CDR3 has 16 residues. CDR3 loop: CASSGTTGGARETQYF. CDR3 DNA: TGTGCCAGCAGTGGAACGACAGGGGGCGCGAGGGAGACCCAGTACTTC.

The CDR3: CASSLEGALRNEQFF. CDR3 in DNA: TGTGCCAGCAGCTTGGAGGGGGCGCTGAGGAATGAGCAGTTCTTC. This chain uses TRBV5-4 with TRBJ2-1, with TRBD1 identical over 7 bases. The junction had 7 bases not matched to a gene; V was cut back by 0 bases and J by 7 bases. Germline V gene lookup returns CDR1 SGHNT and CDR2 YYREEE (reference sequence). There are 15 residues in the CDR3.

The V gene is TRBV30, the J gene TRBJ2-1; 9 nucleotides match TRBD2. In germline, CDR1 is GTSNPN, CDR2 SVGIG (reference sequence). Trimming at V came to 2 bases and at J to 7 bases, leaving 9 bases not matched to a gene. The CDR3 length is 15 residues. The CDR3 DNA follows: TGTGCCTGGAGTAGTCGGCGGGGGGGCTCAAATGAGCAGTTCTTC. Encoded protein: CAWSSRRGGSNEQFF.

Concerning this clone: A junction end diverges from the germline sequence, so it may reflect a read error. Additional DNA sequences in this sample encode the identical CDR3. The chain links TRBV5-1 to TRBJ1-1; 9 nucleotides align to TRBD1. This CDR3 contains 15 residues. Germline CDR1 and CDR2: SGHRS and YFSETQ. CDR3 bases: TGCGCCAGCAGCTTGGTGACAGGGGGGAGCACTGAAGCCTTCTTT. Protein: CASSLVTGGSTEAFF.

This clone has only a few counts. The CDR3 coding sequence is TGCAGTGTGCCTCGCGGAGAAGCTTTCTTT. It translates to CSVPRGEAFF. The V and J genes are TRBV20-1 and TRBJ1-1; D is unclear. Germline V gene data show CDR1 as DFQATT and CDR2 as SNEGSKA (reference sequence). The CDR3 spans 10 residues. Trimming cost V 7 bases and J 8 bases, with 11 bases left between them.

The chain recombines TRBV10-2 with TRBJ2-2, with no clear D. Germline V gene data show CDR1 as WSHSY and CDR2 as SAAADI. The V end was cut by 3 bases, the J end by 10 bases, with 12 bases between. The CDR3 has 13 amino acids. The CDR3 DNA reads TGCGCCAGCAGTGACGTTCTTCTCTTGGAGCTGTTTTTT. It codes for CASSDVLLLELFF.

Comments on this clone: Mismatch with germline at one junction end may stem from a read error. This rearrangement joins TRBV7-2 to TRBJ2-1; 7 bases agree with TRBD2. Germline V lookup: CDR1 SGHTA, CDR2 FQGNSA. This CDR3 contains 13 residues. The CDR3 DNA reads as TGTGCCAGCAGCTACCGAGCGGGACCTGAGGAGTTCTTC. Its protein product is CASSYRAGPEEFF.

The chain employs TRBV2 and TRBJ1-4; 9 bases fit TRBD1. The CDR3 runs 15 residues. Germline V CDR1 and CDR2: SNHLY, FYNNEI. Trimming at V came to 6 bases and at J to 5 bases, leaving 7 bases not matched to a gene. The CDR3 here is CASRGQGIKNEKLFF. The CDR3 DNA reads as TGTGCCAGCAGGGGACAGGGAATTAAAAATGAAAAACTGTTTTTT.

A single count supports this clone. The J gene is TRBJ2-7, the V gene TRBV10-2; 8 nucleotides match TRBD1. This CDR3 is 15 amino acids long. The germline V gene has CDR1 WSHSY and CDR2 SAAADI. Trimming removed 2 bases from V and 0 bases from J; junction bases left unmatched: 3. The CDR3 sequence: CASSEETGASYEQYF. CDR3 bases: TGCGCCAGCAGTGAGGAGACAGGGGCCTCCTACGAGCAGTACTTC.

This sequence joins TRBV4-2 and TRBJ2-5, with TRBD2 matching 7 bases. The closer fit of TRBJ2-7 to the DNA end suggests the J call may be wrong. Germline V gives CDR1 LGHNA, CDR2 YNFKEQ. This CDR3 comprises 15 residues. CDR3 DNA: TGTGCCAGCAGCCAAGTACAGCGGGGTTCGTACGAGCAGTACTTC. Amino acid sequence: CASSQVQRGSYEQYF.

The gene calls are TRBV7-8 and TRBJ1-5; 8 bases are shared with TRBD1. Trimming took 3 bases from V and 0 from J; bases not matched to a gene: 4. The CDR3 contains 16 residues. Per the germline V gene, CDR1 is SGHVS and CDR2 is FQNEAQ. The CDR3 sequence: CASSLGQDYSNQPQHF. As DNA, the CDR3 is TGTGCCAGCAGCTTGGGACAGGACTATAGCAATCAGCCCCAGCATTTT.

The chain couples TRBV5-1 to TRBJ2-7, with 8 bases matching TRBD1. Germline loops: CDR1 SGHRS, CDR2 YFSETQ. The CDR3 extends over 14 amino acids. Trimming cost V 3 bases and J 6 bases; bases outside gene matches: 8. CDR3 sequence: CASSSQGAISEQYF. The CDR3 DNA reads TGCGCCAGCAGCTCCCAGGGGGCAATATCCGAGCAGTACTTC. Filled out from reference TRBV5-1 and TRBJ2-7, the complete variable domain reads KAGVTQTPRYLIKTRGQQVTLSCSPISGHRSVSWYQQTPGQGLQFLFEYFSETQRNKGNFPGRFSGRQFSNSRSEMNVSTLELGDSALYLCASSSQGAISEQYFGPGTRLTVT.